This T cell receptor (beta chain) was found in a study of cytomegalovirus exposure and HLA in healthy donors. Study at large: Unique TCR beta sequences numbering some 120 million came from 150 million to 200 million T cells in an earlier analysis.

General study findings and limits: An analysis was carried out later, and it reportedly showed fewer N-insertions in an Asian-associated ancestry cluster than the approximately 610-donor mean.

PCR involved 60 Vbeta and 13 Jbeta primers. Libraries were prepared by immunoSEQ multiplex PCR; TCRdb keeps only in-frame clonotypes and omits some of them. Recorded for this sample: about 39,000 clones. In germline, CDR1 is SGDLS, CDR2 YYNGEE. Trimming took 4 bases from V and 7 from J, leaving 14 bases between them. The CDR3 loop spans 13 amino acids. Samples came from healthy bone marrow donors. On this clone: Its matching antigen is unknown.

This chain uses TRBV9 with TRBJ2-5; D may be TRBD1 (6 bases). Sequencing used PBMCs. The receptor was isolated from a woman between 25 and 40 years old in good health and CMV-seropositive. This chain's CDR3 is CASSPRVGGTQYF. DNA for the CDR3: TGTGCCAGCAGCCCCAGGGTAGGGGGGACCCAGTACTTC.